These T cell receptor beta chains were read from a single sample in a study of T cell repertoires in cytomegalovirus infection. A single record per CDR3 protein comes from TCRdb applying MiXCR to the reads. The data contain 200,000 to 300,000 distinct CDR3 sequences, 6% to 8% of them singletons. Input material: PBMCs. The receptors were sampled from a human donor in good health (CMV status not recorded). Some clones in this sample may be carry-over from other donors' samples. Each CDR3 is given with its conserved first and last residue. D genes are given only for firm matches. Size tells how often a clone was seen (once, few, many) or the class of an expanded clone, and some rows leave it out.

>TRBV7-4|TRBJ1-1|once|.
CASRAGRMNTEAFF
TGTGCCAGCAGAGCGGGACGGATGAACACTGAAGCGTTCTTT
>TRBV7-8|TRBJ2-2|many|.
CASSPRGVQGTGELFF
TGTGCCAGCAGCCCTAGGGGGGTACAGGGCACCGGGGAGCTGTTTTTT
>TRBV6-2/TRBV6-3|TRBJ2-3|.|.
CASRTPSFQDTQYF
TGTGCCAGCAGAACCCCCTCTTTTCAAGATACGCAGTATTTT
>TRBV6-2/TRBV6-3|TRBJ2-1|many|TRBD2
CASSFGLAGANEQFF
TGTGCCAGCAGCTTTGGACTAGCGGGGGCCAATGAGCAGTTCTTC
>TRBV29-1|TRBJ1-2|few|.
CSGGDGYGYTF
TGCAGCGGGGGGGACGGCTATGGCTACACCTTC
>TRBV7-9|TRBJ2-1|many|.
CASSLPTRVYNEQFF
TGTGCCAGCAGCTTGCCAACCAGGGTCTACAATGAGCAGTTCTTC
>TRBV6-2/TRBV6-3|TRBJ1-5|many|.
CASSNPGDPSPQHF
TGTGCCAGCAGTAATCCAGGGGATCCATCGCCCCAGCATTTT
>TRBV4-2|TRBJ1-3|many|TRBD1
CASSQQTGSGNTIYF
TGTGCCAGCAGCCAACAGACAGGGTCAGGAAACACCATATATTTT
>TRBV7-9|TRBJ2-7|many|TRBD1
CASSSHGTGAYEQYF
TGTGCCAGCAGCTCACACGGGACAGGGGCTTACGAGCAGTACTTC
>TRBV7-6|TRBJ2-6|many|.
CASSLAGIGANVLTF
TGTGCCAGCAGCTTAGCAGGGATTGGGGCCAACGTCCTGACTTTC
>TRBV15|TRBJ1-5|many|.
CATSREQTYQPQHF
TGTGCCACCAGCAGAGAACAGACTTATCAGCCCCAGCATTTT
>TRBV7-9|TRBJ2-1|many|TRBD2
CASSPIAGGRNNEQFF
TGTGCCAGCAGCCCTATAGCGGGGGGTAGAAACAATGAGCAGTTCTTC
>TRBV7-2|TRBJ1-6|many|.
CASSRRARGLDSPLHF
TGTGCCAGCAGCCGCAGGGCAAGGGGGTTAGATTCACCCCTCCACTTT
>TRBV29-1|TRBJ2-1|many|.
CSVGGPEQFF
TGCAGCGTGGGGGGACCGGAGCAGTTCTTC
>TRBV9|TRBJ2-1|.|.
CASSVEGQYNEQFF
TGTGCCAGCAGCGTAGAGGGACAATACAATGAGCAGTTCTTC
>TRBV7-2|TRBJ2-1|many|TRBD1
CASSSGQGGYNEQFF
TGTGCCAGCAGCTCAGGACAGGGCGGCTACAATGAGCAGTTCTTC
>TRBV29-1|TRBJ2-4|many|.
CSVEQPKNIQYF
TGCAGCGTTGAGCAGCCTAAAAACATTCAGTACTTC
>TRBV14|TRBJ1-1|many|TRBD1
CASSQDRGTEAFF
TGTGCCAGCAGCCAGGACAGGGGCACTGAAGCTTTCTTT
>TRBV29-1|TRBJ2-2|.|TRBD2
CSVSYGLATGELFF
TGCAGCGTTTCGTATGGACTAGCCACCGGGGAGCTGTTTTTT
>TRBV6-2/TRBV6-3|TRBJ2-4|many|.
CASSSRTSCQYF
TGTGCCAGCAGTTCCCGGACATCATGTCAGTACTTC
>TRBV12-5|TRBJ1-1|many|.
CASGLVNQNTEAFF
TGTGCTAGTGGTTTGGTAAACCAGAACACTGAAGCTTTCTTT
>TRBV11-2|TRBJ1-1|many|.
CASSLGGLGEAFF
TGTGCCAGCAGCTTGGGGGGGCTAGGTGAAGCTTTCTTT
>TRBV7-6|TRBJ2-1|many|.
CASSLAGGEQFF
TGTGCCAGCAGCTTAGCAGGGGGTGAGCAGTTCTTC
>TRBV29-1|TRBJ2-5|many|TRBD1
CSVGTGGRKETQYF
TGCAGCGTCGGGACAGGGGGGAGGAAAGAGACCCAGTACTTC
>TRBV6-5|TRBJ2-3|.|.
CASSSHPGHITDTQYF
TGTGCCAGCAGCTCCCACCCGGGACATATCACAGATACGCAGTATTTT
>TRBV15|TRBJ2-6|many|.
CATSRDSGSGANVLTF
TGTGCCACCAGCAGAGATTCCGGATCTGGGGCCAACGTCCTGACTTTC
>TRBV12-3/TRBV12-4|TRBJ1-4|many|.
CASSLQGIGEKLFF
TGTGCCAGCAGTTTACAGGGTATAGGTGAAAAACTGTTTTTT
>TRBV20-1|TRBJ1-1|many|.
CSARAGPVNTEAFF
TGCAGTGCTAGGGCGGGACCCGTGAACACTGAAGCTTTCTTT
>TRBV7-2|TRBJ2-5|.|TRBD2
CASSLGVLAGGRGGTQYF
TGTGCCAGCAGCCTGGGGGTACTAGCGGGGGGGCGGGGAGGGACCCAGTACTTC
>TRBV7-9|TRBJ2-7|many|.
CASSPEGGHYYEQYF
TGTGCCAGCAGCCCCGAGGGGGGCCACTACTACGAGCAGTACTTC
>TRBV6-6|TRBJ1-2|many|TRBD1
CASSYSIGQGKDGYTF
TGTGCCAGCAGTTACTCGATCGGACAGGGGAAGGATGGCTACACCTTC
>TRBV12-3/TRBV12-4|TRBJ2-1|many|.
CASSLRQAVQFF
TGTGCCAGCAGTCTAAGACAGGCCGTGCAGTTCTTC